This T cell receptor (beta chain) was retrieved from a study of blood T cell repertoires in COVID-19. Study in general: The United States, Italy and Spain supplied acute and convalescent COVID-19 samples. Sources were T cells, B-cell-depleted T cells, or PBMCs; the material itself was cDNA or gDNA.

Authors' data handling: Counts of nucleated cells, estimated from reference gene primer amplification, were obtained. Profiling relied on immunoSEQ multiplex PCR, and the TCRdb table lists in-frame clones only, not all of them. The V and J calls and the clone size are those of that table, but D and trimming were determined from the DNA. The data hold 100,000 to 150,000 clones, with 75% to 85% observed a single time. Turning to this clone: The same CDR3 is also encoded by other DNA sequences in this sample.

This receptor was identified in a man aged 35-49 years with active or convalescent COVID-19. Sequencing was carried out using peripheral blood.

The CDR3, as DNA: TGCGCCAGCAGCCCCGACAGGGCTAATCAGCCCCAGCATTTT. Translated: CASSPDRANQPQHF. The chain employs TRBV4-1 and TRBJ1-5; 7 nucleotides agree with TRBD1. J lost 4 bases, V lost 4 bases, and 4 bases had no gene match. The CDR3 contains 14 residues. The germline V gene has CDR1 MGHRA and CDR2 YSYEKL.